These T cell receptor beta chains were read from a single sample in a study of Graves' ophthalmopathy and Graves' hyperthyroidism. TCRdb re-called the multiplex PCR reads with MiXCR, one entry per CDR3 protein. The sample contains roughly 1.1 million distinct CDR3 sequences, about 38% of which appear only once. Sequencing was done on a sample of peripheral blood or thyroid tissue (not recorded which). These receptors were collected from an adult man with Graves' hyperthyroidism. Both conserved end residues are part of each CDR3. D genes are given only for firm matches. Where a row states a size, it is once, few, many or the class of an expanded clone; other rows omit it.

TRBV28	.	TRBD1	TRBJ2-7	CASRLTGAASYEQYF	TGTGCCAGCAGACTCACAGGGGCCGCCTCCTACGAGCAGTACTTC
TRBV20-1	many	.	TRBJ2-2	CSASLGTGELFF	TGCAGTGCTAGCCTCGGCACCGGGGAGCTGTTTTTT
TRBV19	.	TRBD1	TRBJ1-5	CASSILGQFSNQPQHF	TGTGCCAGTAGTATATTGGGACAGTTTAGCAATCAGCCCCAGCATTTT
TRBV19	.	TRBD1	TRBJ1-5	CASSADRDGNQPQHF	TGTGCCAGCAGCGCGGACAGGGATGGGAATCAGCCCCAGCATTTT
TRBV5-8	few	.	TRBJ2-7	CASRLWLGGRLYEQYF	TGTGCCAGCAGGCTCTGGTTAGGGGGGCGGCTATACGAGCAGTACTTC
TRBV7-9	.	.	TRBJ1-4	CASSSDLSLFF	TGTGCCAGCAGCTCGGACCTATCACTGTTTTTT
TRBV20-1	many	TRBD1	TRBJ1-1	CRVTGGRNTEAFF	TGCAGAGTAACAGGGGGACGAAACACTGAAGCTTTCTTT
TRBV20-1	many	.	TRBJ1-2	CSARIPQLGYTF	TGCAGTGCGAGAATTCCCCAACTGGGGTACACCTTC
TRBV3-1	.	TRBD1	TRBJ2-2	CASSQDRDRGNTGELFF	TGTGCCAGCAGCCAAGATAGGGACAGGGGGAACACCGGGGAGCTGTTTTTT
TRBV29-1	.	.	TRBJ2-7	CSVDSGTGEQYF	TGCAGCGTTGATTCCGGGACGGGCGAGCAGTACTTC
TRBV4-3	few	.	TRBJ2-7	CASSRSLGVAGYEQYF	TGCGCCAGCAGCCGGAGCCTGGGAGTTGCGGGCTACGAGCAGTACTTC
TRBV29-1	.	.	TRBJ1-3	CSVDSQRDSGNTIYF	TGCAGCGTTGATTCACAGCGAGACTCTGGAAACACCATATATTTT
TRBV3-1	.	.	TRBJ2-7	CASSQDHQSREQYF	TGTGCCAGCAGCCAAGACCACCAATCTCGGGAGCAGTACTTC
TRBV7-8	many	.	TRBJ1-6	CASSWGRGRNSPLHF	TGTGCCAGCAGCTGGGGGCGCGGCCGCAATTCACCCCTCCACTTT
TRBV13	few	.	TRBJ2-7	CASSSGPGGMLYEQYF	TGTGCCAGCAGCTCCGGACCAGGGGGGATGCTCTACGAGCAGTACTTC
TRBV5-5	few	.	TRBJ2-3	CASSPSQGLRTDTQYF	TGTGCCAGCAGCCCCTCACAGGGTTTGCGCACAGATACGCAGTATTTT
TRBV20-1	.	.	TRBJ1-6	CSASIGRSFSYNSPLHF	TGCAGTGCTAGTATAGGCAGGAGTTTCTCCTATAATTCACCCCTCCACTTT
TRBV19	.	TRBD1	TRBJ1-2	CASSFPGQVNYGYTF	TGTGCCAGTAGTTTCCCGGGACAGGTCAACTATGGCTACACCTTC
TRBV11-2	.	TRBD2	TRBJ2-5	CASSHNLAEETQYF	TGTGCCAGCAGCCACAATCTAGCGGAAGAGACCCAGTACTTC
TRBV6-5	.	.	TRBJ1-1	CASSYLLTDNTEAFF	TGTGCCAGCAGCTACTTGCTTACGGACAACACTGAAGCTTTCTTT
TRBV12-3/TRBV12-4	.	.	TRBJ1-1	CASSAEAMVTEAFF	TGTGCCAGCAGCGCCGAGGCAATGGTCACTGAAGCTTTCTTT
TRBV20-1	.	.	TRBJ1-1	CSARGGAQSNTEAFF	TGCAGTGCTAGAGGAGGGGCCCAGTCGAACACTGAAGCTTTCTTT
TRBV10-3	.	.	TRBJ2-2	CASSPPLANTGELFF	TGTGCCAGCAGCCCTCCACTAGCGAACACCGGGGAGCTGTTTTTT
TRBV24-1	.	.	TRBJ1-1	CATSDERAGAFF	TGTGCCACCAGTGATGAGAGGGCTGGAGCTTTCTTT
TRBV5-1	.	TRBD1	TRBJ2-7	CASSVPQGANEQYF	TGCGCCAGCAGCGTACCACAGGGGGCCAACGAGCAGTACTTC
TRBV18	.	.	TRBJ2-5	CASSPPAGGTQKTQYF	TGTGCCAGCTCACCACCGGCTGGGGGTACCCAAAAGACCCAGTACTTC
TRBV7-9	.	TRBD1	TRBJ2-7	CASSTGTGKNSYEQYF	TGTGCCAGCAGCACCGGGACAGGCAAAAATTCCTACGAGCAGTACTTC
TRBV10-3	many	TRBD1	TRBJ2-2	CATRQGHDTGELFF	TGTGCCACGAGACAGGGACACGACACCGGGGAGCTGTTTTTT
TRBV12-3/TRBV12-4	few	TRBD1	TRBJ1-2	CASSTTGTGYRGYTF	TGTGCCAGCAGTACCACCGGGACAGGGTATAGAGGCTACACCTTC